Each of the 27 T cell receptor beta chains below was sequenced from the same sample in a study of blood T cells in healthy people across ages. Next came a second PCR, run for roughly 6 to 11 cycles, which used a sample-barcoded 5' primer along with a J-beta primer mix. From the 5' RACE reads, TCRdb called clonotypes with MiXCR, one entry per CDR3 protein. Among roughly 1,500,000 distinct CDR3 sequences listed, roughly 45% were seen once. The material sequenced was blood. The receptors derive from a woman under 30 in good health.

This clonotype was seen a few times. The chain employs TRBV7-2 and TRBJ2-1; the D gene is possibly TRBD1 (6 bases). The CDR3 runs 14 residues. Germline loops: CDR1 SGHTA, CDR2 FQGNSA. V lost 6 bases to trimming and J lost 3 bases, with 12 bases between them. Written as DNA, the CDR3 is TGTGCCAGCAGGGGGGCCACCTACTACAATGAGCAGTTCTTC. This sequence encodes CASRGATYYNEQFF.

This chain links TRBV20-1 with TRBJ2-7; 7 bases line up with TRBD2. The junction had 6 bases not matched to a gene; V was cut back by 4 bases and J by 0 bases. The V gene's germline CDR1 is DFQATT and CDR2 SNEGSKA (reference sequence). This CDR3 contains 14 residues. The CDR3, as DNA: TGCAGTGCTAAGAGAGCGGGGAGCTCCTACGAGCAGTACTTC. Its translation is CSAKRAGSSYEQYF.

This clonotype came up a few times. The chain links TRBV15 to TRBJ2-3; D remains ambiguous. V shed 0 bases and J shed 3 bases, with 7 bases lying between them. The CDR3 covers 14 residues. CDR1 is LNHNV and CDR2 is YYDKDF in the germline V gene (reference sequence). The CDR3 sequence is CATSREVTTDTQYF. The CDR3, as DNA: TGTGCCACCAGCAGAGAGGTTACTACAGATACGCAGTATTTT.

The chain recombines TRBV10-3 with TRBJ2-1; perhaps TRBD1 as D (6 bases). Deletions cut 6 bases from V and 7 bases from J, with 19 bases between. CDR1 and CDR2 from the germline V gene are ENHRY and SYGVKD. This CDR3 contains 15 residues. CDR3 nucleotides: TGTGCCATCAGCGCCGTGACAGGAGAAGGTAATGAGCAGTTCTTC. It translates to CAISAVTGEGNEQFF.

The genes are TRBV20-1 and TRBJ2-7; 9 nucleotides align to TRBD1. The CDR3 loop spans 13 amino acids. J was trimmed by 2 bases and V by 5 bases; bases with no gene match: 4. Germline-derived CDR1 and CDR2 are DFQATT and SNEGSKA (reference sequence). The CDR3 DNA follows: TGCAGTGCTGCACAGGGGGCTCCCTACGAGCAGTACTTC. It translates to CSAAQGAPYEQYF.

The genes are TRBV20-1 and TRBJ1-3, with TRBD1 matching 8 bases. The CDR3 is 15 amino acids. V trimming: 2 bases; J trimming: 0 bases; junction bases outside the gene matches: 3. Germline CDR1 is DFQATT and CDR2 is SNEGSKA (reference sequence). CDR3 DNA: TGCAGTGCTAGAACCGGGACAGGCTCTGGAAACACCATATATTTT. This gives the protein CSARTGTGSGNTIYF.

Points on this clonotype: Sequence at one end of the junction differs from germline and may be a read error. J is TRBJ2-7 and V is TRBV2; D remains ambiguous. Looked up from germline, CDR1 is SNHLY and CDR2 is FYNNEI. CDR3 length equals 10 residues. CDR3 sequence: CTSRWYEQYF. CDR3 nucleotides: TGTACCAGCCGTTGGTACGAGCAGTACTTC.

This chain uses TRBV5-1 with TRBJ2-1, with D possibly being TRBD1 or TRBD2 (5 bases each). Germline CDR1 SGHRS, CDR2 YFSETQ. V lost 6 bases to trimming and J lost 4 bases, with 23 bases between them. The CDR3 totals 17 residues. The CDR3 bases are TGCGCCAGCAATCCGCAAGTGAGGGACCGAACTTACAATGAGCAGTTCTTC. Its protein is CASNPQVRDRTYNEQFF.

The CDR3 protein is CSAIRAGLGYGYTF. The CDR3 DNA is TGCAGTGCAATACGGGCAGGGCTGGGCTATGGCTACACCTTC. The chain recombines TRBV20-1 with TRBJ1-2, with TRBD1 as a possible D gene (5 bases). The CDR3 has 14 residues. Germline-derived CDR1 and CDR2 are DFQATT and SNEGSKA (reference sequence). Trimming took off 6 bases at V and 4 bases at J, with 18 bases between the two ends.

V and J are TRBV6-6 and TRBJ2-7, with 14 bases that match TRBD2. The end of the DNA fits TRBJ2-4 better, so the J call may be wrong. CDR1 and CDR2 from the germline V gene are MNHNY and SVGAGI (reference sequence). This CDR3 has 17 residues. The CDR3 DNA sequence: TGTGCCAGCAGTTCGACTAGCGGGGGGGCAGGTTTTGGCATTCAGTACTTC. Amino acid sequence: CASSSTSGGAGFGIQYF.

This clonotype was picked up a small number of times. The V and J genes are TRBV7-3 and TRBJ2-3; 9 bases agree with TRBD2. There are 15 residues in the CDR3. Losses at the gene ends were 1 base for V and 5 bases for J; bases not matched to a gene: 4. Germline CDR1 reads SGHTA; CDR2 reads FQGTGA. The CDR3: CASSLKAGGGDTQYF. The CDR3 bases are TGTGCCAGCAGCTTAAAGGCGGGGGGGGGAGATACGCAGTATTTT.

Only a few counts were recorded for this clonotype. V usage is TRBV4-2 and J usage is TRBJ1-2; the D gene is possibly TRBD1 (5 bases). Trimming took off 0 bases at V and 5 bases at J, with 16 bases between the two ends. The germline V gene encodes CDR1 LGHNA and CDR2 YNFKEQ. This CDR3 region has 16 residues. The CDR3 sequence is CASSQEMLDRYYGYTF. In DNA, the CDR3 is TGTGCCAGCAGCCAAGAGATGTTAGACAGATATTATGGCTACACCTTC.

This clonotype showed up just once. The chain employs TRBV21-1 and TRBJ2-7. TRBV21-1 is marked as a pseudogene. This CDR3 contains 12 residues. Written as DNA, the CDR3 is TGTGCCAGTGTCTTTCCGAGGTACGAGCAGTACTTC. It translates to CASVFPRYEQYF.

There are a few counts of this clonotype. The chain combines TRBV12-3 or TRBV12-4 with TRBJ2-5; 7 bases line up with TRBD2. The V and J ends lost 6 bases and 7 bases, in that order; junction bases with no gene match: 14. This CDR3 spans 15 amino acids. The CDR3 is CASSSPQRDVGTQYF. The CDR3 coding sequence is TGTGCCAGCAGCTCACCCCAGCGGGACGTTGGGACCCAGTACTTC.

This clonotype was found a few times. This chain connects TRBV10-2 to TRBJ2-3; 7 nucleotides line up with TRBD2. Per germline, CDR1 WSHSY and CDR2 SAAADI. The CDR3 is 13 residues long. V was pared by 1 base and J by 10 bases, with 5 bases of the junction left unmatched. The CDR3 region has the DNA TGCGCCAGCAGTGAGTGGGGTAGCGGGTCGCAGTATTTT. It specifies CASSEWGSGSQYF.

A word on this clonotype: Germline is not matched at one junction end, which may reflect a read error. V usage is TRBV20-1 and J usage is TRBJ2-1, with a weak D call TRBD2 (5 bases). CDR1 and CDR2 from the germline V gene are DFQATT and SNEGSKA (reference sequence). The CDR3 is 14 residues long. In DNA, the CDR3 is TGCAGTGCTTCTCCGGCCGGGAAACTCAATAAGCAGTTCTTC. Its protein is CSASPAGKLNKQFF.

The chain is built from TRBV12-3 or TRBV12-4 and TRBJ2-1; 9 nucleotides agree with TRBD2. The CDR3 covers 20 residues. V was clipped by 5 bases and J by 0 bases; unmatched bases: 17. CDR3 residues: CASSPGAGGRLGGSYNEQFF. The CDR3 DNA reads TGTGCCAGCAGTCCAGGAGCGGGAGGTCGACTAGGGGGCTCCTACAATGAGCAGTTCTTC.

V usage is TRBV25-1 and J usage is TRBJ2-2; perhaps TRBD1 as D (5 bases). V was clipped by 4 bases and J by 0 bases, with 9 bases between them. The CDR3 runs 15 residues. The germline V gene has CDR1 MGHDK and CDR2 SYGVNS. The CDR3 region is CASSAADTNTGELFF. In nucleotides, the CDR3 is TGTGCCAGCAGTGCTGCGGACACGAACACCGGGGAGCTGTTTTTT.

The genes are TRBV5-4 and TRBJ2-2, with TRBD2 matching 8 bases. V gave up 4 bases and J gave up 3 bases; unmatched junction bases: 14. CDR3 length: 18 amino acids. Germline CDR1 is SGHNT and CDR2 is YYREEE (reference sequence). The CDR3 is CASSNPPGTRDHTGELFF. The CDR3 region has the DNA TGTGCCAGCAGCAATCCTCCCGGGACTAGGGATCACACCGGGGAGCTGTTTTTT.

Written as DNA, the CDR3 is TGTGCCACCAGTGATGCCCCGGGGGGGGATCACAATGAGCAGTACTTC. Its protein product is CATSDAPGGDHNEQYF. The V call is TRBV24-1, the J call TRBJ2-5; 8 bases align to TRBD2. Germline trimming cut 3 bases from V and 11 bases from J; bases unmatched to any gene: 16. Germline assignment: CDR1 KGHDR and CDR2 SFDVKD. The CDR3 contains 16 residues.

This sequence joins TRBV2 and TRBJ1-5; TRBD1 might be the D (6 bases). Germline CDR1 is SNHLY and CDR2 is FYNNEI. The CDR3 spans 13 residues. Trimming left V 6 bases short and J 4 bases short, with 10 bases between. The CDR3 DNA follows: TGTGCCAGCAGGTCAGGGGAGAATCAGCCCCAGCATTTT. The encoded protein is CASRSGENQPQHF.

This clonotype was seen only once. The chain employs TRBV24-1 and TRBJ2-2; tentative D call: TRBD2 (5 bases). The CDR3 is 16 residues long. V shed 5 bases and J shed 5 bases, with 17 bases lying between them. CDR1 and CDR2 from the germline V gene are KGHDR and SFDVKD. The CDR3 is CATSAGRESGTGELFF. The CDR3 DNA sequence: TGTGCCACCAGTGCGGGAAGGGAGAGTGGGACCGGGGAGCTGTTTTTT.

This clonotype was seen a few times. CDR3 amino acids: CASRESLAGEQFF. The DNA of the CDR3 is TGCGCCAGCAGGGAATCACTAGCAGGCGAGCAGTTCTTC. The chain employs TRBV10-2 and TRBJ2-1; D perhaps matches TRBD2 (6 bases). The V end lost 6 bases, the J end lost 10 bases, and 16 bases lay between the germline ends. Germline CDR1 WSHSY, CDR2 SAAADI. This CDR3 is built from 13 residues.

This clonotype was seen only a few times. The CDR3 sequence is CASSDNRDEQFF. The CDR3 DNA reads TGTGCCAGCAGTGACAACAGGGATGAGCAGTTCTTC. V and J are TRBV25-1 and TRBJ2-1; TRBD1 might be the D (6 bases). V shed 3 bases and J shed 8 bases, with 8 bases lying between them. CDR3 length: 12 residues. Looked up from germline, CDR1 is MGHDK and CDR2 is SYGVNS.

The chain is built from TRBV11-2 and TRBJ2-7; 7 bases are shared with TRBD2. Looked up from germline, CDR1 is SGHAT and CDR2 is FQNNGV. V lost 1 base and J lost 5; bases outside the gene matches: 11. The CDR3 length is 16 residues. This CDR3 reads CASSLVGRGSSHEQYF. CDR3 DNA sequence: TGTGCCAGCAGCTTAGTAGGGCGCGGGAGCTCTCACGAGCAGTACTTC.

This clonotype appeared a few times. The chain carries TRBV4-1 and TRBJ1-3; 9 bases are shared with TRBD1. The CDR3 is 16 amino acids. Germline trimming cut 1 base from V and 3 bases from J; bases unmatched to any gene: 4. The germline CDR1 and CDR2 sequences are MGHRA and YSYEKL. In DNA, the CDR3 is TGCGCCAGCAGCCAAGTTGGACAGGGGAGTGGAAACACCATATATTTT. Protein: CASSQVGQGSGNTIYF.

This clonotype has a single count. The J gene is TRBJ1-5, the V gene TRBV6-5, with D uncertain. CDR3 length equals 15 residues. Germline V gene sequence: CDR1 MNHEY, CDR2 SVGAGI. The V and J ends lost 2 bases and 0 bases respectively, with 8 bases between them. The CDR3 DNA reads TGTGCCAGCAGTTACCGGGCCTTTAGCAATCAGCCCCAGCATTTT. Its protein is CASSYRAFSNQPQHF.